This T cell receptor (beta chain) was documented in a study of cytomegalovirus exposure and HLA in healthy donors. Study findings and constraints: Most observed TCR sequences were rare, whereas some public TCRs were detected in many donors. Subsequent analysis showed first-cohort TCR clusters tending to co-occur in more than 90 validation repertoires. Associated with cytomegalovirus, according to the listing, were about 160 TCR beta chains. Diagnosis of cytomegalovirus status made by the classifier reportedly showed high specificity and sensitivity.

Per the germline V gene, CDR1 is LNHDA and CDR2 is SQIVND (reference sequence). V was pared by 7 bases and J by 3 bases, with 10 bases between. The CDR3 runs 13 residues. On this clone itself: As yet, its antigen is unknown.

Some clones are missing from TCRdb's copy, which holds only in-frame ones; the method was immunoSEQ multiplex PCR. The sample lists more than 200,000 clones, about 90% occurring once. The sequence was collected from a young man in good health and CMV-seropositive. Input material: PBMCs. The gene calls are TRBV19 and TRBJ1-5; D is possibly TRBD1 (5 bases). CDR3 region: CASNGRDNQPQHF. CDR3 in DNA: TGTGCCAGTAACGGCAGGGACAATCAGCCCCAGCATTTT.